Below are 30 T cell receptor beta chains sequenced from a single sample in a study of shared clonotypes between healthy human individuals. Libraries were prepared by immunoSEQ multiplex PCR; TCRdb keeps only in-frame clonotypes and omits some of them. The sample records 2 million to 3 million clones, roughly 93% being singletons. The sequencing input was naive CD4+ T cells from PBMCs. The sample's subset: CD45RA+ positively selected. The receptors were gathered from a man in his late teens or twenties in good health. Some clones in this sample may be carry-over from other donors' samples.

The chain couples TRBV19 to TRBJ1-5; D not resolved. CDR3 length: 15 residues. Trimming took 1 base from V and 4 from J, leaving 11 bases between them. Per germline, CDR1 LNHDA and CDR2 SQIVND (reference sequence). The CDR3 DNA sequence: TGTGCCAGTAGTATAGCGAATTTTAGGAATCAGCCCCAGCATTTT. Encoded protein: CASSIANFRNQPQHF.

The V and J genes are TRBV7-6 and TRBJ2-2, with a tentative D call TRBD1 (5 bases). CDR3 length: 11 residues. Germline lookup yields CDR1 SGHVS and CDR2 FNYEAQ. Trimming cost V 5 bases and J 8 bases, with 6 bases left between them. The CDR3 spells CASSRGGELFF. The CDR3, as DNA: TGTGCCAGCAGCAGGGGAGGGGAGCTGTTTTTT.

J is TRBJ2-2 and V is TRBV14, with 15 bases that match TRBD2. There are 20 residues in the CDR3. CDR1 is SGHDN and CDR2 is FVKESK in the germline V gene. V was clipped by 3 bases and J by 5 bases; unmatched bases: 13. This CDR3 is CASSHPSGLAGGPRTGELFF. The DNA of the CDR3 is TGTGCCAGCAGCCACCCCTCCGGACTAGCGGGAGGGCCCCGAACCGGGGAGCTGTTTTTT. The entire variable domain, with the rest obtained from reference TRBV14 and TRBJ2-2, is as follows: EAGVTQFPSHSVIEKGQTVTLRCDPISGHDNLYWYRRVMGKEIKFLLHFVKESKQDESGMPNNRFLAERTGGTYSTLKVQPAELEDSGVYFCASSHPSGLAGGPRTGELFFGEGSRLTVL.

The chain employs TRBV28 and TRBJ2-3; 13 bases are a match to TRBD2. In germline, CDR1 is MDHEN, CDR2 SYDVKM. CDR3 length equals 17 residues. J was trimmed by 2 bases and V by 5 bases; bases with no gene match: 7. The CDR3 spells CASSHTSGRGDTDTQYF. The DNA for the CDR3 is TGTGCCAGCAGTCACACTAGCGGGAGGGGTGACACAGATACGCAGTATTTT.

The chain couples TRBV28 to TRBJ1-5, with D hard to call. The CDR3 spans 14 residues. In germline, CDR1 is MDHEN, CDR2 SYDVKM. V shed 3 bases and J shed 4 bases, with 10 bases lying between them. CDR3: CASSFGQLNQPQHF. CDR3 nucleotides: TGTGCCAGCAGTTTTGGTCAGCTAAATCAGCCCCAGCATTTT. The variable domain in full, completed from reference TRBV28 and TRBJ1-5, reads DVKVTQSSRYLVKRTGEKVFLECVQDMDHENMFWYRQDPGLGLRLIYFSYDVKMKEKGDIPEGYSVSREKKERFSLILESASTNQTSMYLCASSFGQLNQPQHFGDGTRLSIL.

The chain couples TRBV10-2 to TRBJ2-3, with 9 bases that match TRBD1. From germline, CDR1 is WSHSY and CDR2 SAAADI. The J segment lost 3 bases and the V segment lost 8 bases, leaving 9 bases of the junction unmatched. CDR3 length: 15 residues. CDR3 region: CASADRGSSTDTQYF. The CDR3 DNA sequence: TGCGCCAGCGCTGACAGGGGGTCTTCTACAGATACGCAGTATTTT.

This clone was recorded a few times. The sample contains more than one DNA sequence encoding this CDR3. The J gene is TRBJ2-3, the V gene TRBV30, with D uncertain. V was shortened by 0 bases and J by 6 bases, with 4 bases between the two germline ends. Germline V CDR1 and CDR2: GTSNPN, SVGIG (reference sequence). The CDR3 covers 11 residues. The chain's CDR3 is CAWSVRDTQYF. CDR3 nucleotides: TGTGCCTGGAGTGTACGGGATACGCAGTATTTT. The complete variable domain, with remaining parts taken from reference TRBV30 and TRBJ2-3, reads SQTIHQWPATLVQPVGSPLSLECTVEGTSNPNLYWYRQAAGRGLQLLFYSVGIGQISSEVPQNLSASRPQDRQFILSSKKLLLSDSGFYLCAWSVRDTQYFGPGTRLTVL.

The chain combines TRBV10-3 with TRBJ2-5, with D tentatively TRBD1 or TRBD2 (5 bases each). CDR1 ENHRY and CDR2 SYGVKD come from the germline V gene. The CDR3 consists of 15 residues. Between the trimmed V and J ends, which lost 0 bases and 5 bases, there was a span of 13 bases. The DNA of the CDR3 is TGTGCCATCAGTGAGTCCCAGGGTGAGGGGGAGACCCAGTACTTC. Amino acids: CAISESQGEGETQYF.

The chain recombines TRBV11-2 with TRBJ2-2; 12 nucleotides agree with TRBD2. CDR1 and CDR2 (germline): SGHAT, FQNNGV. CDR3 size: 16 residues. After removal of 2 bases from V and 4 bases from J, the junction contained 2 bases not matched to a gene. CDR3 nucleotide sequence: TGTGCCAGCAGCTTACTAGCGGGAGGGCCCACCGGGGAGCTGTTTTTT. Its translation is CASSLLAGGPTGELFF.

In the case of this clone: The sample contains more than one DNA sequence encoding this CDR3. V usage is TRBV18 and J usage is TRBJ2-2; D is unresolved. The CDR3 runs 13 residues. In germline, CDR1 is KGHSH, CDR2 LQKENI. Deletions cut 3 bases from V and 1 base from J, with 3 bases between. CDR3 nucleotide sequence: TGTGCCAGCTCACCGCAGAACACCGGGGAGCTGTTTTTT. Translated: CASSPQNTGELFF.

This clone was observed a handful of times. The sample carries other DNA sequences with the same CDR3. The chain carries TRBV29-1 and TRBJ2-7; 10 bases map to TRBD1. With V trimmed by 1 base and J by 3 bases, 0 bases remained unmatched. The CDR3 length is 13 residues. CDR1 SQVTM and CDR2 ANQGSEA come from the germline V gene. CDR3 region: CSVEGTGGYEQYF. In DNA, the CDR3 is TGCAGCGTTGAAGGGACAGGGGGCTACGAGCAGTACTTC.

The table lists this clone with a count of one. The CDR3 DNA reads TGCGCCAGCAGTGGACGCGGGAGCCACGAGCAGTACTTC. Its protein is CASSGRGSHEQYF. This chain joins TRBV10-1 and TRBJ2-7; 7 bases are shared with TRBD2. The ends lost 4 bases at V and 5 bases at J; junction bases unmatched: 5. This CDR3 has 13 residues. Germline values: CDR1 WNHNN, CDR2 SYGVQD (reference sequence).

V usage is TRBV28 and J usage is TRBJ1-4, with D hard to call. Germline CDR1 reads MDHEN; CDR2 reads SYDVKM. Deletions cut 7 bases from V and 8 bases from J, with 11 bases between. The CDR3 sequence is 12 residues long. CDR3 amino acids: CASTETSEKLFF. In nucleotides, the CDR3 is TGTGCCAGCACGGAGACATCCGAAAAACTGTTTTTT.

This clone was detected only once. The genes are TRBV6-1 and TRBJ1-6; D is perhaps TRBD1 (5 bases). Trimming took off 2 bases at V and 7 bases at J, with 15 bases between the two ends. The CDR3 has 16 residues. Germline V gives CDR1 MNHNS, CDR2 SASEGT. CDR3 DNA: TGTGCCAGCAGTGAATGGGTTGGGGGGACCAATTCACCCCTCCACTTT. This encodes CASSEWVGGTNSPLHF.

The J gene is TRBJ2-2, the V gene TRBV19, with D maybe TRBD1 (5 bases). The germline CDR1 and CDR2 sequences are LNHDA and SQIVND (reference sequence). The CDR3 totals 15 residues. Trimming took 4 bases from V and 0 from J, leaving 9 bases between them. The CDR3 nucleotides are TGTGCCAGTAGTAAGGCAGGGACGAACACCGGGGAGCTGTTTTTT. This codes for CASSKAGTNTGELFF. The full variable domain, with the rest looked up from reference TRBV19 and TRBJ2-2, is DGGITQSPKYLFRKEGQNVTLSCEQNLNHDAMYWYRQDPGQGLRLIYYSQIVNDFQKGDIAEGYSVSREKKESFPLTVTSAQKNPTAFYLCASSKAGTNTGELFFGEGSRLTVL.

The chain links TRBV6-1 to TRBJ2-3; possibly TRBD2 for D (5 bases). Germline CDR1 and CDR2: MNHNS and SASEGT. This CDR3 has 12 amino acids. The V and J ends lost 7 bases and 5 bases respectively, with 10 bases between them. The CDR3 bases are TGTGCCAGCACCCGACGGGAAGATACGCAGTATTTT. This translates into CASTRREDTQYF.

The CDR3 region has the DNA TGTGCCAGTAGTATTTGGGGAAGGGATGATCAGCCCCAGCATTTT. The encoded protein is CASSIWGRDDQPQHF. The chain uses TRBV19 and TRBJ1-5; no firm D call. The CDR3 is made up of 15 amino acids. V lost 3 bases and J lost 5, with 14 bases in between. Per germline, CDR1 LNHDA and CDR2 SQIVND (reference sequence).

The chain has TRBV10-3 and TRBJ2-1; maybe TRBD2 (6 bases). The ends were cut back, 2 bases at V and 0 bases at J, with 14 bases in the middle. The CDR3 is 17 amino acids. Per the germline V gene, CDR1 is ENHRY and CDR2 is SYGVKD. This CDR3 is CAISEKSWRDSYNEQFF. Here the CDR3 DNA reads TGTGCCATCAGTGAGAAAAGTTGGCGGGACTCCTACAATGAGCAGTTCTTC.

The chain recombines TRBV5-6 with TRBJ1-3, with D perhaps TRBD1 (5 bases). The CDR3 consists of 16 residues. Trimming pared 2 bases from V and 0 bases from J, leaving 12 bases between. Looked up from germline, CDR1 is SGHDT and CDR2 is YYEEEE. The CDR3: CASSLGAFTSGNTIYF. The CDR3 coding sequence is TGTGCCAGCAGCTTAGGGGCTTTTACCTCTGGAAACACCATATATTTT.

V is TRBV30 and J is TRBJ1-6, with 8 bases that match TRBD1. The CDR3 is 13 amino acids. Trimming cost V 2 bases and J 9 bases; bases outside gene matches: 3. CDR1 is GTSNPN and CDR2 is SVGIG in the germline V gene (reference sequence). In DNA form, the CDR3 reads TGTGCCTGGAGTCCCCAGGGGGCTTCACCCCTCCACTTT. Residues: CAWSPQGASPLHF.

This clone showed up just once. The V gene is TRBV5-4, the J gene TRBJ2-2, with D perhaps matching TRBD1 or TRBD2 (6 bases each). Germline loops: CDR1 SGHNT, CDR2 YYREEE (reference sequence). This CDR3 is built from 15 residues. The V end was cut by 1 base, the J end by 5 bases, with 12 bases between. The CDR3 DNA sequence: TGTGCCAGCAGCTTGTACCAGGGGAGGACCGGGGAGCTGTTTTTT. Its protein is CASSLYQGRTGELFF.

This chain links TRBV14 with TRBJ2-2; the D is unclear. Per the germline V gene, CDR1 is SGHDN and CDR2 is FVKESK. Trimming cost V 2 bases and J 7 bases, with 14 bases left between them. The CDR3 spans 15 residues. The CDR3 DNA sequence: TGTGCCAGCAGCCAACTACAGACACACAGCGGGGAGCTGTTTTTT. Residues: CASSQLQTHSGELFF. The full variable domain, its missing parts supplied by reference TRBV14 and TRBJ2-2, is EAGVTQFPSHSVIEKGQTVTLRCDPISGHDNLYWYRRVMGKEIKFLLHFVKESKQDESGMPNNRFLAERTGGTYSTLKVQPAELEDSGVYFCASSQLQTHSGELFFGEGSRLTVL.

For this clone: Other DNA sequences in this sample translate to the same CDR3. The genes are TRBV5-1 and TRBJ1-1; D possibly corresponds to TRBD1 (6 bases). V was trimmed by 1 base and J by 2 bases, leaving 9 bases between them. This CDR3 is built from 14 residues. Germline CDR1 is SGHRS and CDR2 is YFSETQ. The CDR3 DNA follows: TGCGCCAGCAGCTTGCAGGGGACCAACACTGAAGCTTTCTTT. Protein product: CASSLQGTNTEAFF.

The CDR3 region has the DNA TGTGCCAGCAGCGAAACAGGGGCGGAGGGAAACATTCAGTACTTC. This codes for CASSETGAEGNIQYF. The J gene is TRBJ2-4, the V gene TRBV6-1, with TRBD1 as a possible D gene (7 bases). This CDR3 spans 15 amino acids. Trimming removed 6 bases from V and 6 bases from J, with 18 bases in between. Germline V CDR1 and CDR2: MNHNS, SASEGT.

The genes are TRBV4-1 and TRBJ2-7; D is perhaps TRBD2 (6 bases). CDR3 length: 17 amino acids. The germline gives CDR1 MGHRA, CDR2 YSYEKL. Trimming pared 1 base from V and 1 base from J, leaving 17 bases between. The CDR3 here is CASSQARDLASSYEQYF. CDR3 sequence (DNA): TGCGCCAGCAGCCAAGCCCGAGACCTAGCGTCATCCTACGAGCAGTACTTC.

The chain combines TRBV28 with TRBJ2-5; D unclear. The CDR3 covers 12 residues. V was cut by 3 bases and J by 2 bases, with 4 bases left in between. CDR1 and CDR2 (germline): MDHEN, SYDVKM. As DNA, the CDR3 is TGTGCCAGCAGTTTGATGCAAGAGACCCAGTACTTC. It translates to CASSLMQETQYF. Using reference TRBV28 and TRBJ2-5 for the parts outside the CDR3, the full variable domain is DVKVTQSSRYLVKRTGEKVFLECVQDMDHENMFWYRQDPGLGLRLIYFSYDVKMKEKGDIPEGYSVSREKKERFSLILESASTNQTSMYLCASSLMQETQYFGPGTRLLVL.

In regard to this clone: This sample also contains other DNA sequences that code for the same CDR3. The chain combines TRBV4-2 with TRBJ2-7, with 7 bases lining up with TRBD1. J was trimmed by 2 bases and V by 1 base; bases with no gene match: 2. This CDR3 contains 14 residues. In germline, CDR1 is LGHNA, CDR2 YNFKEQ. This CDR3 is CASSQGQGAYEQYF. The CDR3 DNA reads TGTGCCAGCAGCCAAGGACAGGGTGCCTACGAGCAGTACTTC.

A remark on this clone: Other DNA sequences in the sample encode the same CDR3. The V call is TRBV28, the J call TRBJ2-5; possibly TRBD2 for D (6 bases). V shed 3 bases and J shed 4 bases, with 6 bases lying between them. CDR3 size: 12 residues. CDR1 MDHEN and CDR2 SYDVKM come from the germline V gene. The CDR3 DNA is TGTGCCAGCAGTTTCGGGGGAGAGACCCAGTACTTC. This codes for CASSFGGETQYF. Together with reference TRBV28 and TRBJ2-5, the CDR3 gives the full variable domain: DVKVTQSSRYLVKRTGEKVFLECVQDMDHENMFWYRQDPGLGLRLIYFSYDVKMKEKGDIPEGYSVSREKKERFSLILESASTNQTSMYLCASSFGGETQYFGPGTRLLVL.

This clone was detected only a few times. The chain recombines TRBV27 with TRBJ2-4; D is perhaps TRBD1 or TRBD2 (6 bases each). Looked up from germline, CDR1 is MNHEY and CDR2 is SMNVEV (reference sequence). Trimming removed 6 bases at V and 8 bases at J, with 14 bases between. This CDR3 comprises 13 residues. The CDR3 region is CASRRHREDIQYF. The CDR3 DNA follows: TGTGCCAGCAGACGACACAGGGAGGACATTCAGTACTTC.

V gene TRBV27 combines with J gene TRBJ2-5, with D possibly TRBD1 on 5 matching bases. The end of the DNA aligns better with TRBJ2-7, so the J call may be wrong. The CDR3 spans 15 residues. Germline V CDR1 and CDR2: MNHEY, SMNVEV (reference sequence). Here the CDR3 DNA reads TGTGCCAGCAGTATCCTTCCGGACATGTACTACGAGCAGTACTTC. Translated, it gives CASSILPDMYYEQYF.